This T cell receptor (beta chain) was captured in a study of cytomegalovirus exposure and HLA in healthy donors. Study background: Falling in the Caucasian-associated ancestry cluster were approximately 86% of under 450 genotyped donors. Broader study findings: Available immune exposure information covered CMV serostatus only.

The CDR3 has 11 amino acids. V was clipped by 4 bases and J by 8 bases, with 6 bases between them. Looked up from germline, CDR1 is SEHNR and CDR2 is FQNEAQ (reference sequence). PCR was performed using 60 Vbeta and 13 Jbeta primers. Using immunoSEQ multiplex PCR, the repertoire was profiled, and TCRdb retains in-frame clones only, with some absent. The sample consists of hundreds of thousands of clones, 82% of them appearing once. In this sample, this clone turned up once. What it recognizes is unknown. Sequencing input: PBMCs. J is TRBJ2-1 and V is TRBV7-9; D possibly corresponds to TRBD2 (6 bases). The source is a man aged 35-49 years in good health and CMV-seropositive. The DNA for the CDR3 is TGTGCCAGCAGCTGGAGGGATGAGCAGTTCTTC. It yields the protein CASSWRDEQFF.